This T cell receptor beta chain is from a study of tumor-infiltrating lymphocytes in primary liver carcinoma. As for the study in general: There were roughly 3.65 to 7.5 million productive TCRbeta reads per sample, a yield similar across tissue types.

The germline CDR1 and CDR2 sequences are LGHNA and YSLEER. Trimming pared 10 bases from V and 7 bases from J, leaving 4 bases between. This CDR3 is 9 amino acids long. Unsorted whole blood supplied the RNA, and germline DNA was extracted too. TCR beta cDNA was reverse-transcribed from roughly 520 ng of total RNA. The reaction used a constant-region primer and ProtoScript II reverse transcriptase. What produced the TCR beta libraries was three nested multiplex PCR rounds using slightly modified ARM-PCR. Both of the initial two PCR rounds ran for about 11 cycles and employed TRBV1-TRBV30 forward primers alongside a C-beta reverse primer. TCRdb analysed the multiplex PCR reads with MiXCR anew, one entry per CDR3 protein. Of about 310,000 distinct CDR3 sequences in the sample, 50% to 75% were seen once. This clonotype was detected many times.

This clonotype originated in a woman in her thirties with primary liver carcinoma and hepatitis B virus infection. The V gene is TRBV4-3, the J gene TRBJ1-4; D is unresolved. Material: peripheral blood. In DNA form, the CDR3 reads TGCGCCAAAGCTGAAAAACTGTTTTTT. It codes for CAKAEKLFF.